This T cell receptor (beta chain) was identified in a study of blood T cells in healthy people across ages (dated by TCRdb to about 2015). General notes on the study: Template switching captured roughly one uniquely barcoded TCR beta cDNA molecule per two T cells in model experiments. Age-related changes in TCR beta repertoire diversity were measured in the study by deep sequencing normalized with unique cDNA molecular identifiers. Four age groups were formed from the donors: young (average approximately 15 years), middle-aged (around 39), aged (over 55) and long-lived (about 75). Donors of different ages were randomly distributed across sequencing lanes to avoid experimental bias. The study analyzed two additional independent replicas of 1 million unique cDNA reads from the same blood draw for two donors, one aged 18 to 30 and one aged 80 or older.

The method behind the library was 5' RACE. Reads for this sample came from an Illumina HiSeq 2500. The second PCR ran for roughly 7 to 11 cycles and used a J-beta primer mix along with a sample-barcoded 5' primer. A unique molecular identifier was introduced onto each TCR beta cDNA molecule by a template-switch 5' adaptor carrying 12 random nucleotides. Each sample yielded at least 2.5 million CDR3-containing paired-end reads. All of the RNA was converted into first-strand cDNA using the Mint cDNA synthesis kit, with a TRBC-specific oligonucleotide serving as the primer. Following uracil-DNA glycosylase treatment, a first 18-cycle PCR with universal primers M1SS and BC2_uni_R was performed on all cDNA. The original pipeline was this. Normalization of each sample was performed by random selection of 1 million high-quality reads, each carrying a distinct molecular identifier. Reads with shared molecular identifiers were discarded instead of being binned into consensus sequences. MiTCR, with a Q25 quality threshold and the strictest error-elimination algorithm, was used for CDR3 identification, clonotype clustering and error correction. A nonparametric unseen species model with Euler transformation was used to estimate lower-bound total TCR beta diversity. TCRdb trimmed public reads at Q25 via fastp, called clones via MiXCR and kept in-frame beta chains. CDR3 protein duplicates are merged, each entry listing the most common genes and DNA. The V and J calls here are based on TCRdb, not the publication. In this sample the table shows 2 million or so distinct CDR3 sequences, around half of which occur a single time. Together, the top ten hold 2.1% of the sample.

The investigation overall reported the following: There was a strong correlation between observed TCR beta diversity and the percentage of naive T cells measured by flow cytometry. Total diversity estimates from one million sequenced T cells were considered lower bounds and underestimates. The CMV infection status of donors was not known, potentially confounding age-related changes in expanded clonotypes. As age increased, observed TCR beta diversity per million T cells dropped in a roughly linear way, and a significant reduction was already evident by age around 41. Compared with the aged group, the long-lived group had more naive CD4+ T cells, fewer expanded clones and increased TCR diversity, a pattern suggesting age selection. Bulk unsorted PBMC profiling prevented conclusive comparison of naive and antigen-experienced compartments.

Systemically healthy Caucasian individuals from Russia, approximately 39 in total and aged roughly 6 to 95 years, were included as donors. Each donor gave 8 to 10 milliliters of peripheral blood, drawn into EDTA-treated Vacutainer tubes. Ficoll-Paque density-gradient centrifugation was used to isolate PBMCs, with at least 6.5 million per sample. Total RNA, at least 5 micrograms per sample, was extracted from PBMCs with Trizol reagent. The percentages of naive CD45RAhigh/CD27high T cells were determined by flow cytometry on a PBMC aliquot from every donor. Reading the germline V gene gives CDR1 MNHEY and CDR2 SVGAGI. V and J lose 0 bases and 9 bases, and a span of 11 bases separates them. The CDR3 goes from the cysteine to the phenylalanine over 13 residues. The kept DNA is CDR3 alone, 39 bases in frame from the first base. A note on this clonotype: Its binding antigen is unknown. Base qualities are not at hand, and no much larger clone is one base apart.

The receptor chain draws on TRBV6-5 and TRBJ1-2; the D segment cannot be called with confidence. This TCR derives from a woman in her 40s in good health. Sequenced: blood. The DNA sequence reads TGTGCCAGCAGTTACTCCATCGGGGAGAGCTACACCTTC. This encodes CASSYSIGESYTF.